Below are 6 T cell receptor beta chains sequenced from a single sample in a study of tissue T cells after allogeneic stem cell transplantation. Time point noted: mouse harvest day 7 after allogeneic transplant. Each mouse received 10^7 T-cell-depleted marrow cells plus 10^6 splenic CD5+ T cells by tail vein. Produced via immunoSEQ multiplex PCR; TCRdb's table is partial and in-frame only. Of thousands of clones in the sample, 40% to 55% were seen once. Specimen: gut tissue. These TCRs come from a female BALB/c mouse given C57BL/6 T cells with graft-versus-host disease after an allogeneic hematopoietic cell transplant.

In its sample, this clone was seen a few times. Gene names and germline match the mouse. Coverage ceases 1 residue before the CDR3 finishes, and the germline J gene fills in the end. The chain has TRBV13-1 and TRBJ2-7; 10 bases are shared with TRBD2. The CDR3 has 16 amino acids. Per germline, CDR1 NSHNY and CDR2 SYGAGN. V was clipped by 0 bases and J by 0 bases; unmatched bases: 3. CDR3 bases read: TGTGCCAGCAGTGATGGACTGGGGGGACCCTCCTATGAACAGTAC. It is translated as CASSDGLGGPSYEQY. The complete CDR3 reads CASSDGLGGPSYEQYF.

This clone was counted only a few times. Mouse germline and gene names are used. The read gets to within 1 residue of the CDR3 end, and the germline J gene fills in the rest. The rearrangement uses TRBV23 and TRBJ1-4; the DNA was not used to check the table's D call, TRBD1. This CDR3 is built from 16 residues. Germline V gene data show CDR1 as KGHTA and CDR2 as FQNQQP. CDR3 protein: CSSSHGTGFSNERLFF. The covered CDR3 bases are TGCTCCAGCAGTCACGGGACAGGGTTTTCCAACGAAAGATTATTT.

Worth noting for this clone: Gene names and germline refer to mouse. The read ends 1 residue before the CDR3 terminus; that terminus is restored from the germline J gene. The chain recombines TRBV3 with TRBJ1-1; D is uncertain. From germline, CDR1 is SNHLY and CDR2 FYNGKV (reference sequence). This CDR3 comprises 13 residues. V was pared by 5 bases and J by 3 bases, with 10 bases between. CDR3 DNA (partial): TGTGCCAGCAGCCGGGTTGGCGACACAGAAGTCTTC. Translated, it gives CASSRVGDTEVF. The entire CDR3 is CASSRVGDTEVFF.

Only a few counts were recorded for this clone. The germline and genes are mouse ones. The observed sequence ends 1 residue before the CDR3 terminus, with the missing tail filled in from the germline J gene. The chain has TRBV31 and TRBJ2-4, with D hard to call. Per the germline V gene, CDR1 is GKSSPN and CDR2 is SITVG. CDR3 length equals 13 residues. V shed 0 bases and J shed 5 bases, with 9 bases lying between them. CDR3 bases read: TGTGCCTGGAGTCTGCGGGAGGGAAACACCTTGTAC. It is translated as CAWSLREGNTLY. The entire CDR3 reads CAWSLREGNTLYF.

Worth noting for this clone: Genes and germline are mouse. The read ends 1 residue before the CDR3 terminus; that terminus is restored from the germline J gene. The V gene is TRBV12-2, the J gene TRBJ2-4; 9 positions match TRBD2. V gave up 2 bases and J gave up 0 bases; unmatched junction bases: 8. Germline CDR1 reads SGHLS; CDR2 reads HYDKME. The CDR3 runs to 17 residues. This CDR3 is CASSQDWGRGSQNTLYF. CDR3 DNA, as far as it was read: TGTGCCAGCTCTCAGGACTGGGGCCGTGGGAGTCAAAACACCTTGTAC.

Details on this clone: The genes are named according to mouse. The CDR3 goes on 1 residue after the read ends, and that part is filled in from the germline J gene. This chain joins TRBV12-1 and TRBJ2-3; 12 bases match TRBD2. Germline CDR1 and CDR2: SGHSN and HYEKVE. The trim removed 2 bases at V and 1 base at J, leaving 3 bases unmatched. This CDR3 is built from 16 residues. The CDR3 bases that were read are TGTGCCAGCTCTCGGGGACTGGGGGGCGGTGCAGAAACGCTGTAT. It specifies CASSRGLGGGAETLY. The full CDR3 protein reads CASSRGLGGGAETLYF.